This entry describes one T cell receptor beta chain. This entry is derived from a study of patients and donors after allogeneic stem cell transplantation. The CDR3 contains 14 residues. The junction had 11 bases not matched to a gene; V was cut back by 6 bases and J by 6 bases. Germline-derived CDR1 and CDR2 are DFQATT and SNEGSKA (reference sequence). TCRdb recomputed calls from the RT-PCR reads with MiXCR, one row per CDR3 protein. Of approximately 160,000 distinct CDR3 sequences listed, approximately 30% are singletons. The sample was blood, either unsorted or a sorted T cell fraction (not recorded which). This chain uses TRBV20-1 with TRBJ2-1, with TRBD1 matching over 7 bases. This clonotype was obtained from a human donor who was either an allogeneic HSCT recipient or a stem cell or donor lymphocyte infusion donor (not recorded which). It is not recorded whose cells these are; they may come from a transplant donor. The CDR3 coding sequence is TGCAGTGCGCCACAGGGGCTAGGGGTCAATGAGCAGTTCTTC. Residues: CSAPQGLGVNEQFF.